What follows is one TCR beta chain and its context. Its cognate antigen is unknown. These data originate in a study of T-cell reconstitution after alpha-beta-depleted transplantation in children. Study-wide points: About two months after transplant, alpha-beta T cells reportedly came from several hundred expanded graft clones.

Preparation of the TCRbeta library involved a method that used unique molecular identifiers. In TCRdb, the PCR reads were re-called with MiXCR into one record per CDR3 protein. The sample yields hundreds of thousands of distinct CDR3 sequences, around 13% seen once. V lost 5 bases, J lost 1 base, and 15 bases stayed unmatched. The CDR3 has 19 residues. CDR1 and CDR2 from the germline V gene are SGHVS and FQNEAQ. The rearrangement uses TRBV7-8 and TRBJ2-3; 10 bases match TRBD2. Sequenced here: PBMCs, mostly from graft donor cells, sampled 360 days after TCRalphabeta/CD19-depleted stem cell transplant. The TCR originated in a male patient aged 10 to 17 who had a stem cell transplant for acute myeloid leukemia, so the T cells may come from the graft donor. CDR3 protein: CASSLLAGAGFGGTDTQYF. CDR3 DNA: TGTGCCAGCAGCCTCCTAGCGGGAGCTGGCTTTGGAGGCACAGATACGCAGTATTTT.